The following is a T cell receptor beta chain sequence with its context. The antigen is unknown. The data were obtained in a study of cytomegalovirus exposure and HLA in healthy donors. Germline-derived CDR1 and CDR2 are MNHEY and SMNVEV (reference sequence). V lost 6 bases to trimming and J lost 0 bases, with 18 bases between them. CDR3 length: 17 amino acids. The primer mix had 60 Vbeta and 13 Jbeta primers. Profiling relied on immunoSEQ multiplex PCR, and the TCRdb table lists in-frame clones only, not all of them. The sample has 130,000 to 150,000 clones; 80% are singletons. Broader study findings: Judged likely to be a sequencing artifact was a cluster of highly shared sequence variants. Analysis was carried out at a later point, and it linked a missense DCLRE1C variant to TCR beta V- and J-gene trimming. Only CMV serostatus was available as immune exposure information.

The V gene is TRBV27, the J gene TRBJ2-1, with D hard to call. The sequence was obtained from a man aged 25-45 years in good health and CMV-seronegative. Material: PBMCs. CDR3 in DNA: TGTGCCAGCAGATTTACGTCGAGTTATGACTCCTACAATGAGCAGTTCTTC. Residues: CASRFTSSYDSYNEQFF.